This record concerns one T cell receptor (beta chain) sequence. CDR1 is SGHTA and CDR2 is FQGNSA in the germline V gene. The CDR3 is 13 residues long. V was pared by 5 bases and J by 0 bases, with 5 bases between. The assay was immunoSEQ multiplex PCR, and TCRdb's table has in-frame clones only and misses some. This table holds tens of thousands of clones, around nine tenths found once. The data were taken from a study of control samples from healthy donors and cancer patients. Sequenced sample: PBMCs. This TCR was sampled from a man between 50 and 59 years old with head and neck cancer. The rearrangement links TRBV7-2 to TRBJ2-1; D unresolved. CDR3 protein: CASSLPSYNEQFF. As DNA, the CDR3 is TGTGCCAGCAGCCTACCCTCCTACAATGAGCAGTTCTTC.